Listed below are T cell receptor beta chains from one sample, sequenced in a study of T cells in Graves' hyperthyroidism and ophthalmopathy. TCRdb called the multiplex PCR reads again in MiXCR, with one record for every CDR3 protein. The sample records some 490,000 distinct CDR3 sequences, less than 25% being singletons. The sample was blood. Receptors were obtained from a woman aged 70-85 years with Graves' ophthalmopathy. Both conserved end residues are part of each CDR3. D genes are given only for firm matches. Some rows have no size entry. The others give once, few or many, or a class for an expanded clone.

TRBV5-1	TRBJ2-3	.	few	TGCGCCAGCAGCTTGGATGGAGTAAGAAAGACAGATACGCAGTATTTT	CASSLDGVRKTDTQYF
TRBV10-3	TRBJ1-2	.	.	TGTGCCTCCAGGGCGCTGAACGATGGCTACACCTTC	CASRALNDGYTF
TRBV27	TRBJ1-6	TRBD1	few	TGTGCCAGCAGTCCACGCCCATCGGGACAGGTATTGTCACCCCTCCACTTT	CASSPRPSGQVLSPLHF
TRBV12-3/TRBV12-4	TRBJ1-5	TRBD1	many	TGTGCCAGCAGTTCAGGGGGCCCCGTTAACAATCAGCCCCAGCATTTT	CASSSGGPVNNQPQHF
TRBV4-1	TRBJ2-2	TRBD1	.	TGCGCCAGCAGTTTTAACCGGGACAGGGGCACCGGGGAGCTGTTTTTT	CASSFNRDRGTGELFF
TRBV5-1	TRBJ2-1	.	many	TGCGCCAGCAGCGAAGGACTGTCGATCCGCAATGAGCAGTTCTTC	CASSEGLSIRNEQFF
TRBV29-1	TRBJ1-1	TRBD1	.	TGCAGCGTTGAGAAGGGGGCGGGTTTCGCTGAAGCTTTCTTT	CSVEKGAGFAEAFF
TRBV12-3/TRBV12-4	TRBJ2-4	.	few	TGTGCCAGCAGTATAAGACTAGATGCCAAAAACATTCAGTACTTC	CASSIRLDAKNIQYF
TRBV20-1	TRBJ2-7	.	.	TGCAGTGCTAGTTTCCAGGGAACCTACGAGCAGTACTTC	CSASFQGTYEQYF
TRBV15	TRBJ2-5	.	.	TGTGCCACCAGCAGAGATGCCGACCAGACCCAGTACTTC	CATSRDADQTQYF
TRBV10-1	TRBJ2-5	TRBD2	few	TGCGCCAGCCCAGGGACTAGCGGGACTAAACCCAAAGAGACCCAGTACTTC	CASPGTSGTKPKETQYF
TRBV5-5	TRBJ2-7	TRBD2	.	TGTGCCAGCAGTTTCAATAGCGGGTACCCCTACGAGCAGTACTTC	CASSFNSGYPYEQYF
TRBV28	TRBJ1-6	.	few	TGTGCCAGCGGCCACTACAGGGCAATTGATTCACCCCTCCACTTT	CASGHYRAIDSPLHF
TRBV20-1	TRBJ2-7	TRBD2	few	TGCAGTGCTTCTACTAGCGGGAGCTGGTACGAGCAGTACTTC	CSASTSGSWYEQYF
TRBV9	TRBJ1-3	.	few	TGTGCCAGCAGCGTAGACGGCAGGGAAGGAAACACCATATATTTT	CASSVDGREGNTIYF
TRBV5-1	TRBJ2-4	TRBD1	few	TGCGCCAGCAGGTCGGGACAGGGCTTCGGCATTCAGTACTTC	CASRSGQGFGIQYF
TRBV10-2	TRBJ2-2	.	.	TGCGCCAGCAAGGGGGGCGAGCGGCGAACGGTCGGGGAGCTGTTTTTT	CASKGGERRTVGELFF
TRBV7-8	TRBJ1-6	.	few	TGTGCCAGCAGCTTAGGCCGTAATTCACCCCTCCACTTT	CASSLGRNSPLHF
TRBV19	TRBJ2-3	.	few	TGTGCCAGTAGTTCCGCCGCCCCTGCGCCGCATACGCAGTATTTT	CASSSAAPAPHTQYF
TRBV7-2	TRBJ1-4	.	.	TGTGCCAGCAGCTTAGCCTCGGCTGTAGCAACTAATGAAAAACTGTTTTTT	CASSLASAVATNEKLFF
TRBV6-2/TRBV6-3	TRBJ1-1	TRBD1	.	TGTGCCAGCAACAGGGGGAGCACTGAAGCTTTCTTT	CASNRGSTEAFF
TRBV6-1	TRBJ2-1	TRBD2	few	TGTGCCAGCAGCACACTAGCGGGAGTGAGGAATGAGCAGTTCTTC	CASSTLAGVRNEQFF
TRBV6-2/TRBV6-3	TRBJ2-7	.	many	TGTGCCAGCCAACAGGATCCCTACGAGCAGTACTTC	CASQQDPYEQYF
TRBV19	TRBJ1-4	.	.	TGTGCCAGTAGTATATTTGACGGGCAGAATGAAAAACTGTTTTTT	CASSIFDGQNEKLFF
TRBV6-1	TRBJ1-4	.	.	TGTGCCAGCGGGGGGCGAGGGGAAAAACTGTTTTTT	CASGGRGEKLFF
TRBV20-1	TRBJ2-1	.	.	TGCAGTGCTCCCGGTAATGGGAATGAGCAGTTCTTC	CSAPGNGNEQFF
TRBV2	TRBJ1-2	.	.	TGTGCCAGCGGGGGAGGGTACTATGGCTACACCTTC	CASGGGYYGYTF
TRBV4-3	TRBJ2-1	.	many	TGCGCCAGCAGCCTCGACCCTCCCGGGGCTCTTTACAATGAGCAGTTCTTC	CASSLDPPGALYNEQFF
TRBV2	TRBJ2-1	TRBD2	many	TGTGCCAGCAGACCAACCGGGACTAGCGGACACAATGAGCAGTTCTTC	CASRPTGTSGHNEQFF
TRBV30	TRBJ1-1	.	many	TGTGCCTGGAAGGTGCGGGGAGATACTGAAGCTTTCTTT	CAWKVRGDTEAFF
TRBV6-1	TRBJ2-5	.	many	TGTGCCAGCAGGCGGGGCTGGACGGAGACCCAGTACTTC	CASRRGWTETQYF
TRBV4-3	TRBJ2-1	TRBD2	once	TGCGCCAGCACCGGCGGGAGACGCGCCTACAATGAGCAGTTCTTC	CASTGGRRAYNEQFF
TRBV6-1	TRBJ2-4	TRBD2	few	TGTGCCAGCAGTGAAGAGTCCCCGGCTAGCGGGGCGCTAGCCAAAAACATTCAGTACTTC	CASSEESPASGALAKNIQYF
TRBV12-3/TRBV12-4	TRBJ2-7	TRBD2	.	TGTGCCAGCAGCCCTGGACTAGCGTCGTCCGAGCAGTACTTC	CASSPGLASSEQYF
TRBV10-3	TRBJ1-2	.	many	TGTGCCATCAGTGAGCGTGTCGGGAACAGCGTCTATGGCTACACCTTC	CAISERVGNSVYGYTF
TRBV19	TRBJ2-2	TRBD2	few	TGTGCCAGTAGTATTGGGGCTAGCGGCTACACCGGGGAGCTGTTTTTT	CASSIGASGYTGELFF
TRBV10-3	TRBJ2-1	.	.	TGTGCCATCATGAGGGCCGGGACTTCCGACCATGAGCAGTTCTTC	CAIMRAGTSDHEQFF
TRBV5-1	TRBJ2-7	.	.	TGCGCCAGCAGCTTGGAGGGCCTTGTATACGAGCAGTACTTC	CASSLEGLVYEQYF
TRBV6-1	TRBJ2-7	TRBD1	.	TGTGCCAGCAGTGAGCCCAACAGGGGGCGAACCTACGAGCAGTACTTC	CASSEPNRGRTYEQYF
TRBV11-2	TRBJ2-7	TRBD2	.	TGTGCCAGCAGCCCCAGACTAGCGGAATCCTACGAGCAGTACTTC	CASSPRLAESYEQYF
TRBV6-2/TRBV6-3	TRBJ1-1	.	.	TGTGCCAGCAGTGACGGGACACCCCAGGGAGTTTTTTGGAACACTGAAGCTTTCTTT	CASSDGTPQGVFWNTEAFF